This T cell receptor (beta chain) comes out of a study of human T cells and chemical hapten exposure. Turning to the study itself: Patch tests put 0.01% DPC on the upper back, and the results were checked at 6 days.

Trimming removed 4 bases from V and 6 bases from J; junction bases left unmatched: 12. This CDR3 has 18 amino acids. Described time point: patch test 1, 2 weeks after DPC sensitization. Treatment denoted: therapeutic diphenylcyclopropenone sensitization with weekly scalp DPC. TCRdb recomputed calls from the RACE reads with MiXCR, one row per CDR3 protein. In the table there are 350,000 or so distinct CDR3 sequences, roughly 6.9% of which are singletons. This clonotype was sampled from a woman aged 18-29 years with alopecia areata. Some clones in this sample may be carry-over from other donors' samples. Sample: whole blood, taken in connection with sensitization to the hapten diphenylcyclopropenone (DPC). The rearrangement uses TRBV12-3 or TRBV12-4 and TRBJ2-2, with 12 bases lining up with TRBD1. DNA of the CDR3: TGTGCCAGCAGTTCCTTTAGGGGACAGGGGGCTTTGGCCGGGGAGCTGTTTTTT. This gives the protein CASSSFRGQGALAGELFF.